This T cell receptor beta chain was documented in a study of memory CD4+ T cells and cytomegalovirus serostatus. Germline assignment: CDR1 SGHRS and CDR2 YFSETQ. The CDR3 is made up of 17 amino acids. Trimming removed 2 bases from V and 5 bases from J, with 21 bases in between. Methods used by the authors: After removing out-of-frame reads, around 2,000,000 distinct TCRbeta sequences remained. The table came from immunoSEQ multiplex PCR; TCRdb's copy has only in-frame clones and leaves some out. V and J calls and clone size are those listed in that table; D and trimming were worked out from the DNA. The repertoire holds 50,000 to 75,000 clones, with around four fifths as singletons. The sort gate was single viable CD3+CD4+CD8-CD45RO+ cells for memory CD4+ T cells. CD4+ T cells were isolated by positive magnetic selection.

The sequence was collected from an adult in good health and CMV-seronegative. The chain uses TRBV5-1 and TRBJ2-3; D remains ambiguous. The sequenced material came from memory CD4+ T cells from blood. The CDR3 loop reads CASSLIPPLASGDTQYF. For the CDR3, the DNA is TGCGCCAGCAGCTTAATCCCCCCGCTTGCAAGTGGAGATACGCAGTATTTT.